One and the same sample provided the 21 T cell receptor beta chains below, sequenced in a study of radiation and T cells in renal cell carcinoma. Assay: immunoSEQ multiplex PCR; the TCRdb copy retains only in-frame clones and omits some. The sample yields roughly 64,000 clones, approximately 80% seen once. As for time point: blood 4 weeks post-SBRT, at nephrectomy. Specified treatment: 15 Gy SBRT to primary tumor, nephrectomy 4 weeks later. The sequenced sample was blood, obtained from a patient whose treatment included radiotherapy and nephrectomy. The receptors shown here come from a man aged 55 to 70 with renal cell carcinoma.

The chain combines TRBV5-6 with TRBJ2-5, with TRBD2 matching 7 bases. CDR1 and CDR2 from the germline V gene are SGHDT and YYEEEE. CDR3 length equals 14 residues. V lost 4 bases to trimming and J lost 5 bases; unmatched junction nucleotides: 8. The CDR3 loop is CASSLAGTTETQYF. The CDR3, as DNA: TGTGCCAGCAGCCTAGCCGGGACTACCGAGACCCAGTACTTC. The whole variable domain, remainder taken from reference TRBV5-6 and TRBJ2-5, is DAGVTQSPTHLIKTRGQQVTLRCSPKSGHDTVSWYQQALGQGPQFIFQYYEEEERQRGNFPDRFSGHQFPNYSSELNVNALLLGDSALYLCASSLAGTTETQYFGPGTRLLVL.

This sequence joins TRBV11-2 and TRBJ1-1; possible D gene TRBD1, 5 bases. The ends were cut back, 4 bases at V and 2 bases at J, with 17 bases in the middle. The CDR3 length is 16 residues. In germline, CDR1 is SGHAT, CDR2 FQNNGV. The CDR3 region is CASSSGSRGGNTEAFF. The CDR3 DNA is TGTGCCAGCAGCTCCGGGTCGAGGGGTGGCAACACTGAAGCTTTCTTT.

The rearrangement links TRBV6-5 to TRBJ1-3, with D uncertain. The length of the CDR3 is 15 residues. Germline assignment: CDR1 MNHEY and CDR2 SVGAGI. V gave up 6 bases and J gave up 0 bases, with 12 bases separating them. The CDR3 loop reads CASSLTWFSGNTIYF. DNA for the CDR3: TGTGCCAGCAGCCTCACCTGGTTCTCTGGAAACACCATATATTTT.

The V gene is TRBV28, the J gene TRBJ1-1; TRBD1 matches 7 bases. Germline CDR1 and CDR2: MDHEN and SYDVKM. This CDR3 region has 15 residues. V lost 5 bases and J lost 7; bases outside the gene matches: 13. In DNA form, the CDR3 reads TGTGCCAGCAGTAAACAAGAGACAGGGTCAGTTGAAGCTTTCTTT. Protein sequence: CASSKQETGSVEAFF.

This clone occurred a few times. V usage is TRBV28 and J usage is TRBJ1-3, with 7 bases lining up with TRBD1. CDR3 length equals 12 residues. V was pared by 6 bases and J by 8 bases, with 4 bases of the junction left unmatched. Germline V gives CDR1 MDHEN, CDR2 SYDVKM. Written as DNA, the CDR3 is TGTGCCAGCAGAACGACAGGGTACACCATATATTTT. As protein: CASRTTGYTIYF.

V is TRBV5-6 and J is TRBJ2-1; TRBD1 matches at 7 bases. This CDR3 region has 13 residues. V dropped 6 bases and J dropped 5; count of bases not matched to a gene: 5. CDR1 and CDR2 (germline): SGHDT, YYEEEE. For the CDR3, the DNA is TGTGCCAGCAACTGGGACAGTCACAATGAGCAGTTCTTC. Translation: CASNWDSHNEQFF.

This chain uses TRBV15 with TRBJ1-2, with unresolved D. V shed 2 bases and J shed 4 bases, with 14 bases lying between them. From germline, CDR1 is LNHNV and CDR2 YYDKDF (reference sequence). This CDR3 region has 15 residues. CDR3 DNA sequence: TGTGCCACCAGCAGATCTCCTGGACGGAGCTATGGCTACACCTTC. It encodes CATSRSPGRSYGYTF.

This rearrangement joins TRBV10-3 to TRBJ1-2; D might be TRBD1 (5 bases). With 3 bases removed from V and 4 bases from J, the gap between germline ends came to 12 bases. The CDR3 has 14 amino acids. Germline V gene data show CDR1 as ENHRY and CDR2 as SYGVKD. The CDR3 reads CAISEGGAGYGYTF. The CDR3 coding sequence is TGTGCCATCAGTGAAGGAGGGGCAGGCTATGGCTACACCTTC.

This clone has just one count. The CDR3: CASSLIVGEKLFF. CDR3 DNA: TGTGCCAGCAGCTTAATCGTGGGTGAAAAACTGTTTTTT. J is TRBJ1-4 and V is TRBV7-3; D unresolved. The CDR3 has 13 residues. Germline lookup yields CDR1 SGHTA and CDR2 FQGTGA. With 1 base removed from V and 7 bases from J, the gap between germline ends came to 7 bases.

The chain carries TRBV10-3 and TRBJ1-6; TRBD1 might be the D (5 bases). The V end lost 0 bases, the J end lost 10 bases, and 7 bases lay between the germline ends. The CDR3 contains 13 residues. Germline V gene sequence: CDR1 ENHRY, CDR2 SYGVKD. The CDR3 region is CAISESAGSPLHF. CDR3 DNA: TGTGCCATCAGTGAGTCAGCAGGGTCACCCCTCCACTTT.

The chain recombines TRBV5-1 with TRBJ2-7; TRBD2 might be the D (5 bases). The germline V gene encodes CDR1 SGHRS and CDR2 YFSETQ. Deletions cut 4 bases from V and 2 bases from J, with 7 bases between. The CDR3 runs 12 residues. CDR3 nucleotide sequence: TGCGCCAGCAGCACCGGGACCTACGAGCAGTACTTC. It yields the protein CASSTGTYEQYF.

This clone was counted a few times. CDR3 sequence reads: CASSQDHAGGKDNEQFF. CDR3 DNA sequence: TGCGCCAGCAGCCAAGATCACGCAGGGGGAAAGGACAATGAGCAGTTCTTC. The chain links TRBV4-1 to TRBJ2-1; 7 bases map to TRBD1. CDR3 length: 17 amino acids. Germline V gene data show CDR1 as MGHRA and CDR2 as YSYEKL. With 0 bases clipped from V and 5 bases from J, the junction kept 10 bases outside the gene matches.

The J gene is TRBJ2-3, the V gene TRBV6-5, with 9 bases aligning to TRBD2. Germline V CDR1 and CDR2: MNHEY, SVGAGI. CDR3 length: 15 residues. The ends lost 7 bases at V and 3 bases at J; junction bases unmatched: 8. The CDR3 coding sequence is TGTGCCAGCACATGGAGAGCGGGGGGAACAGATACGCAGTATTTT. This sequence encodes CASTWRAGGTDTQYF.

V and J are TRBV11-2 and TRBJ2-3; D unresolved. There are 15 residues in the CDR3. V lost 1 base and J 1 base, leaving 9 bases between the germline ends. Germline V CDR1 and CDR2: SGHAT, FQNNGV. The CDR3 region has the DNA TGTGCCAGCAGCTTAGCGGCAACTGGCACAGATACGCAGTATTTT. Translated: CASSLAATGTDTQYF.

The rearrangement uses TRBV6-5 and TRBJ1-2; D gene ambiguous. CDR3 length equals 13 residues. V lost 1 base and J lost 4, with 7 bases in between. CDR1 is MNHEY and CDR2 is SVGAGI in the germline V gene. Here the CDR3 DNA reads TGTGCCAGCAGTTACTTCAGTTTCTATGGCTACACCTTC. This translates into CASSYFSFYGYTF.

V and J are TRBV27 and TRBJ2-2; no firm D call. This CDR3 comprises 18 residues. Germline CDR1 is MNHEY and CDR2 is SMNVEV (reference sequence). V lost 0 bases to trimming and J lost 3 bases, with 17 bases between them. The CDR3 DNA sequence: TGTGCCAGCAGTTTATCCGAGATCCGGGCCACGTACACCGGGGAGCTGTTTTTT. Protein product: CASSLSEIRATYTGELFF.

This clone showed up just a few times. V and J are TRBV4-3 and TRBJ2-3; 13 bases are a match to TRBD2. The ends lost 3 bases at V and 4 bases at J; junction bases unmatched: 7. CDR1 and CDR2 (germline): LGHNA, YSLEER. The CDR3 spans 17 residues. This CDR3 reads CASSQETSGGAADTQYF. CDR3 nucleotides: TGCGCCAGCAGCCAGGAAACTAGCGGGGGGGCCGCAGATACGCAGTATTTT.

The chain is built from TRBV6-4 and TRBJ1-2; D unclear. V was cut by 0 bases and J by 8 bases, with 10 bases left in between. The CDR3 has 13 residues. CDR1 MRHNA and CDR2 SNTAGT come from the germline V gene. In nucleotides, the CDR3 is TGTGCCAGCAGTGACTCGGTCGATGGAGGCTACACCTTC. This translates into CASSDSVDGGYTF.

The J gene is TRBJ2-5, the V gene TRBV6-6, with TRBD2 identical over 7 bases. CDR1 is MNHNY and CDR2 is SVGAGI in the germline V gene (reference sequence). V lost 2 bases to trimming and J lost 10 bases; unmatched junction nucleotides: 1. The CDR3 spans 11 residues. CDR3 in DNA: TGTGCCAGCAGTTACGCGGGGGTCCAGTACTTC. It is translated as CASSYAGVQYF.

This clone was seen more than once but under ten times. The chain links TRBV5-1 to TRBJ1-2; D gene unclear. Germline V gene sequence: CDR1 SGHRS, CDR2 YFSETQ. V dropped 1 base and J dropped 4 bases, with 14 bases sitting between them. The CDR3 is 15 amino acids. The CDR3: CASSLMTDPSYGYTF. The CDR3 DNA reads TGCGCCAGCAGCTTGATGACCGATCCTTCCTATGGCTACACCTTC.

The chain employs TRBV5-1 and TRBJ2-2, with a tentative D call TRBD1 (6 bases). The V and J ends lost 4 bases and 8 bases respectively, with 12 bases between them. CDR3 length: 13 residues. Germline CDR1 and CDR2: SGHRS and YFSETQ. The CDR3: CASSPDSPGELFF. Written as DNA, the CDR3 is TGCGCCAGCAGCCCGGACAGCCCGGGGGAGCTGTTTTTT.